This T cell receptor beta chain was recorded in a study of T cells in Graves' hyperthyroidism and ophthalmopathy. RNA transcripts yielded amplified TCR beta CDR3 regions. TCR CDR3 underwent first-round RT-PCR with the HTBI primer set. TCRdb ran MiXCR on the multiplex PCR reads and lists one entry per CDR3 protein. The sample shows about 620,000 distinct CDR3 sequences, 15% to 20% of them seen only once. This clonotype appeared a single time. The CDR3 consists of 14 residues. Germline CDR1 and CDR2: LGHNA and YNFKEQ. V was clipped by 3 bases and J by 1 base, with 9 bases between them. V gene TRBV4-2 combines with J gene TRBJ1-2, with D unclear. This clonotype was sampled from a woman aged 25 to 45 with Graves' hyperthyroidism. The sequencing input was blood. CDR3 nucleotide sequence: TGTGCCAGCAGCCAGCCGACGGTTAACTATGGCTACACCTTC. Protein product: CASSQPTVNYGYTF.